Below are 18 T cell receptor beta chains sequenced from a single sample in a study of shared clonotypes between healthy human individuals. TCRdb keeps only in-frame clones here, not all; method: immunoSEQ multiplex PCR. The sample consists of over a million clones, roughly 75% of them appearing once. The sequenced sample consisted of memory CD4+ T cells sorted from blood. As to subset: CD45RA-negative fraction. The receptors derive from a man younger than 35 in good health.

Worth noting for this clone: One end of the junction does not line up with germline, which may come from a read error. The chain is built from TRBV7-2 and TRBJ2-1; a possible D gene is TRBD1 (6 bases). The CDR3 loop spans 13 amino acids. Germline CDR1 and CDR2: SGHTA and FQGNSA. The CDR3 sequence: CASRLGQRNEQFF. The CDR3 bases are TGTGCCAGCAGATTAGGACAGCGGAATGAGCAGTTCTTC.

The V call is TRBV28, the J call TRBJ2-3, with TRBD1 identical over 7 bases. The CDR3 is 15 amino acids. Trimming at V came to 7 bases and at J to 6 bases, leaving 13 bases not matched to a gene. Germline assignment: CDR1 MDHEN and CDR2 SYDVKM. This CDR3 reads CASTHGGQGGDTQYF. CDR3 nucleotides: TGTGCCAGCACCCATGGCGGACAAGGGGGCGATACGCAGTATTTT. Complete variable domain (other parts from reference TRBV28 and TRBJ2-3): DVKVTQSSRYLVKRTGEKVFLECVQDMDHENMFWYRQDPGLGLRLIYFSYDVKMKEKGDIPEGYSVSREKKERFSLILESASTNQTSMYLCASTHGGQGGDTQYFGPGTRLTVL.

The chain is built from TRBV7-2 and TRBJ1-6; 7 nucleotides align to TRBD1. CDR1 is SGHTA, CDR2 FQGNSA, per germline. The CDR3 length is 15 residues. V lost 5 bases to trimming and J lost 9 bases; unmatched junction nucleotides: 10. CDR3: CASSDRDSYFSPLHF. As DNA, the CDR3 is TGTGCCAGCAGCGACCGGGACAGTTATTTTTCACCCCTCCACTTT. Based on the CDR3 plus reference TRBV7-2 and TRBJ1-6, the full variable domain is GAGVSQSPSNKVTEKGKDVELRCDPISGHTALYWYRQSLGQGLEFLIYFQGNSAPDKSGLPSDRFSAERTGGSVSTLTIQRTQQEDSAVYLCASSDRDSYFSPLHFGNGTRLTVT.

The chain couples TRBV7-9 to TRBJ2-2; D might be TRBD2 (5 bases). This CDR3 region has 15 residues. Germline CDR1 and CDR2: SEHNR and FQNEAQ (reference sequence). Trimming removed 5 bases from V and 2 bases from J, with 12 bases in between. The CDR3 loop reads CASSPHEGNTGELFF. CDR3 DNA: TGTGCCAGCAGCCCCCACGAGGGCAACACCGGGGAGCTGTTTTTT.

The V call is TRBV30, the J call TRBJ1-3, with TRBD1 as a possible D gene (5 bases). The CDR3 has 18 residues. V lost 2 bases and J 3 bases, leaving 23 bases between the germline ends. Germline values: CDR1 GTSNPN, CDR2 SVGIG (reference sequence). The CDR3 region is CAWSRLAGRSLSGNTIYF. The CDR3 bases are TGTGCCTGGAGTCGTCTCGCGGGACGGTCCCTGAGTGGAAACACCATATATTTT.

The J gene is TRBJ2-4, the V gene TRBV23-1; D gene ambiguous. TRBV23-1 is classed as an ORF, of uncertain function. The CDR3 is 12 residues long. V lost 1 base, J lost 3 bases, and 1 base lay in between. The CDR3 here is CASSQYKNIQYF. The CDR3 nucleotides are TGCGCCAGCAGTCAATACAAAAACATTCAGTACTTC.

The chain carries TRBV18 and TRBJ1-2, with D possibly TRBD1 on 5 matching bases. The V end was cut by 2 bases, the J end by 2 bases, with 15 bases between. Germline V gene lookup returns CDR1 KGHSH and CDR2 LQKENI. The CDR3 length is 16 residues. Here the CDR3 reads CASSPSRSGSNYGYTF. CDR3 nucleotides: TGTGCCAGCTCACCAAGTCGCTCAGGGTCCAACTATGGCTACACCTTC. The full variable domain, in which reference TRBV18 and TRBJ1-2 provide the parts outside the CDR3, is NAGVMQNPRHLVRRRGQEARLRCSPMKGHSHVYWYRQLPEEGLKFMVYLQKENIIDESGMPKERFSAEFPKEGPSILRIQQVVRGDSAAYFCASSPSRSGSNYGYTFGSGTRLTVV.

The chain carries TRBV5-5 and TRBJ2-4; the D call may be TRBD1 or TRBD2 (5 bases each). The V end lost 4 bases, the J end lost 7 bases, and 12 bases lay between the germline ends. CDR3 length: 13 amino acids. Germline lookup yields CDR1 SGHKS and CDR2 YYEKEE (reference sequence). The CDR3 protein is CASSRDPGNIQYF. The CDR3 DNA is TGTGCCAGCAGCCGGGACCCTGGGAACATTCAGTACTTC.

This clone was seen more than once but under ten times. The chain uses TRBV6-5 and TRBJ1-4; TRBD1 matches 11 bases. CDR3 size: 16 residues. Germline loops: CDR1 MNHEY, CDR2 SVGAGI. Trimming cost V 4 bases and J 10 bases; bases outside gene matches: 11. In DNA, the CDR3 is TGTGCCAGCAGTTCCCTTACCGGGACAGGGGGGGGAAAACTGTTTTTT. Residues: CASSSLTGTGGGKLFF.

The chain joins TRBV7-9 to TRBJ2-1, with 7 bases fitting TRBD1. The germline V gene has CDR1 SEHNR and CDR2 FQNEAQ (reference sequence). The J segment lost 6 bases and the V segment lost 5 bases, leaving 1 base of the junction unmatched. This CDR3 is built from 12 residues. CDR3 region: CASSHRGNEQFF. The CDR3 region has the DNA TGTGCCAGCAGCCACAGGGGCAATGAGCAGTTCTTC.

In this sample, this clone turned up a few times. Here the CDR3 reads CASSMDGQMNTEAFF. CDR3 nucleotide sequence: TGCGCCAGCAGCATGGATGGACAGATGAACACTGAAGCTTTCTTT. V usage is TRBV5-1 and J usage is TRBJ1-1, with D possibly TRBD1 on 6 matching bases. Germline CDR1 and CDR2: SGHRS and YFSETQ. The CDR3 is made up of 15 amino acids. Trimming pared 4 bases from V and 0 bases from J, leaving 13 bases between. The variable domain in full, completed from reference TRBV5-1 and TRBJ1-1, reads KAGVTQTPRYLIKTRGQQVTLSCSPISGHRSVSWYQQTPGQGLQFLFEYFSETQRNKGNFPGRFSGRQFSNSRSEMNVSTLELGDSALYLCASSMDGQMNTEAFFGQGTRLTVV.

The chain is built from TRBV7-9 and TRBJ2-4, with 9 bases matching TRBD1. Germline loops: CDR1 SEHNR, CDR2 FQNEAQ (reference sequence). The junction had 3 bases not matched to a gene; V was cut back by 5 bases and J by 7 bases. The CDR3 is made up of 13 amino acids. CDR3 loop: CASSRQGVNIQYF. The CDR3 DNA is TGTGCCAGCAGCCGACAGGGGGTGAACATTCAGTACTTC.

J is TRBJ2-1 and V is TRBV7-2; D is unclear. Trimming pared 4 bases from V and 4 bases from J, leaving 5 bases between. Per germline, CDR1 SGHTA and CDR2 FQGNSA. The CDR3 has 12 amino acids. In nucleotides, the CDR3 is TGTGCCAGCAGCTCCCCATACAATGAGCAGTTCTTC. Encoded protein: CASSSPYNEQFF.

The sample holds a few counts of this clone. CDR3: CASSQDGAGTGYTF. The DNA of the CDR3 is TGTGCCAGCAGCCAAGATGGGGCGGGCACTGGCTACACCTTC. The J gene is TRBJ1-2, the V gene TRBV4-2, with a possible D match to TRBD1 (5 bases). Germline CDR1 and CDR2: LGHNA and YNFKEQ. Deletions cut 0 bases from V and 7 bases from J, with 12 bases between. The CDR3 sequence is 14 residues long.

The chain combines TRBV4-1 with TRBJ1-6, with TRBD1 identical over 10 bases. The germline V gene encodes CDR1 MGHRA and CDR2 YSYEKL. The CDR3 consists of 16 residues. With V trimmed by 6 bases and J by 10 bases, 12 bases remained unmatched. CDR3 loop: CASSQMVQTGGSPLHF. CDR3 coding DNA: TGCGCCAGCAGTCAGATGGTCCAGACAGGGGGCTCACCCCTCCACTTT.

V gene TRBV30 combines with J gene TRBJ1-6; D unresolved. This CDR3 has 14 amino acids. The V gene lost 3 bases and the J gene lost 0 bases, with 6 bases spanning the gap. Germline V gives CDR1 GTSNPN, CDR2 SVGIG (reference sequence). The CDR3 DNA is TGTGCCTGGAGATTGACCTCCTATAATTCACCCCTCCACTTT. Protein: CAWRLTSYNSPLHF.

A word on this clone: The junction shows a germline mismatch at one end, possibly a read error. This sequence joins TRBV2 and TRBJ2-3, with D perhaps matching TRBD1 (7 bases). Germline lookup yields CDR1 SNHLY and CDR2 FYNNEI. This CDR3 has 17 residues. This CDR3 reads CASSLEGAKVFTNTQYF. The CDR3, as DNA: TGTGCCAGCAGTTTGGAGGGGGCTAAGGTCTTCACAAATACGCAGTATTTT.

A few counts support this clone. The chain employs TRBV5-8 and TRBJ2-6; 8 bases map to TRBD1. CDR3 size: 18 residues. Germline CDR1 and CDR2: SGHTS and YDEGEE. The V and J ends lost 0 bases and 0 bases, in that order; junction bases with no gene match: 5. CDR3: CASSLALGQVSGANVLTF. DNA of the CDR3: TGTGCCAGCAGCTTGGCTCTGGGACAGGTCTCTGGGGCCAACGTCCTGACTTTC.